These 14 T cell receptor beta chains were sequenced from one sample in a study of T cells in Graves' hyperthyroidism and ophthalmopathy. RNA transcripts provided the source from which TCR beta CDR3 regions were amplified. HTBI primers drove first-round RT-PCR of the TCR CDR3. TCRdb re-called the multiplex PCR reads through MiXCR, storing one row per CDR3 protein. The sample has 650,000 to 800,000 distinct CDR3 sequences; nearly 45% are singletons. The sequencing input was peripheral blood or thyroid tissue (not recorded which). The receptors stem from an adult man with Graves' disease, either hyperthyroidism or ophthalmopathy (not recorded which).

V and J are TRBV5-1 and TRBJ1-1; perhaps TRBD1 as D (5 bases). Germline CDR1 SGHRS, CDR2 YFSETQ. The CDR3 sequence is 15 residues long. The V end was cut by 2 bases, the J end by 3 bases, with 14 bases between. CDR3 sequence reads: CASSFDTGGHTEAFF. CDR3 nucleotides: TGCGCCAGCAGCTTTGACACAGGAGGGCACACTGAAGCTTTCTTT.

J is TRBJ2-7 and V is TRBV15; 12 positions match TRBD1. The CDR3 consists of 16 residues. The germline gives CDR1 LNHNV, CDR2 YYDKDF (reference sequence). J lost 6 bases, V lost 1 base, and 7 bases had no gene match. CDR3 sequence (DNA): TGTGCCACCAGCAGAGGTGGAGGGACAGGGGGCGGCGAGCAGTACTTC. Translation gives CATSRGGGTGGGEQYF.

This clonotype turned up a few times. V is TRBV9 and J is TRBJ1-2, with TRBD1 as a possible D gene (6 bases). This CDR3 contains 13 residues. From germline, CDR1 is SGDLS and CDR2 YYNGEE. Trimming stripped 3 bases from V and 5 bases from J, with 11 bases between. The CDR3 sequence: CASSAGDAYGYTF. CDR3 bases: TGTGCCAGCAGCGCAGGGGACGCGTATGGCTACACCTTC.

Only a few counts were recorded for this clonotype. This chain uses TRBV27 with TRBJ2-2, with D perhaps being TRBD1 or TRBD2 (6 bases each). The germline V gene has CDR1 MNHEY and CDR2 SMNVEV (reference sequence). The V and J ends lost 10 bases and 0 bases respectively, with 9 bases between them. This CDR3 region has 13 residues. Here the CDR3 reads CATGATNTGELFF. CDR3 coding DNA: TGTGCCACGGGGGCGACGAACACCGGGGAGCTGTTTTTT.

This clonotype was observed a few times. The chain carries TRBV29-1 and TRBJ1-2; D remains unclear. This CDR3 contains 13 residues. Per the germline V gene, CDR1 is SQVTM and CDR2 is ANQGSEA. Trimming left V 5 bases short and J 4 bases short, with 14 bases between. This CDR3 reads CSVQIGVAYGYTF. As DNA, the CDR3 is TGCAGCGTTCAAATCGGGGTAGCCTATGGCTACACCTTC.

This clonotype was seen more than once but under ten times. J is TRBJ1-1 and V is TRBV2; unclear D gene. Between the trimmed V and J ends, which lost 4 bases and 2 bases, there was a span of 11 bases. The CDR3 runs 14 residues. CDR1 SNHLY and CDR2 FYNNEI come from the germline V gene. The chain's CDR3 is CASSVGRINTEAFF. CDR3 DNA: TGTGCCAGCAGTGTTGGCAGGATTAACACTGAAGCTTTCTTT.

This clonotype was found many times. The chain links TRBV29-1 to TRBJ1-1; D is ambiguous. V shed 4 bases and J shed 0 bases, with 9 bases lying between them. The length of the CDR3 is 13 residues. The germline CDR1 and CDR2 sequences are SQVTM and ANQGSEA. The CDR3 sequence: CSVGAGLNTEAFF. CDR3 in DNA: TGCAGCGTTGGGGCGGGCCTGAACACTGAAGCTTTCTTT.

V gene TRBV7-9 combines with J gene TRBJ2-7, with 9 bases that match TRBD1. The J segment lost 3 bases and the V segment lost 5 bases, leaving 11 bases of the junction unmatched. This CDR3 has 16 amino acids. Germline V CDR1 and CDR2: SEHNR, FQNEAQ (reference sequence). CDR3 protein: CASSAQSDRGGYEQYF. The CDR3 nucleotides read TGTGCCAGCAGCGCCCAAAGCGACAGGGGGGGCTACGAGCAGTACTTC.

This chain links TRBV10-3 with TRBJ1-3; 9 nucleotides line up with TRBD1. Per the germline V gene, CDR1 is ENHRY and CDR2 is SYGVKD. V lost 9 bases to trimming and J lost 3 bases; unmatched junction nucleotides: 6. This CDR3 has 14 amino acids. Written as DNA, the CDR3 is TGTGCCATTGCGGACAGGGGAGGTGGAAACACCATATATTTT. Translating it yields CAIADRGGGNTIYF.

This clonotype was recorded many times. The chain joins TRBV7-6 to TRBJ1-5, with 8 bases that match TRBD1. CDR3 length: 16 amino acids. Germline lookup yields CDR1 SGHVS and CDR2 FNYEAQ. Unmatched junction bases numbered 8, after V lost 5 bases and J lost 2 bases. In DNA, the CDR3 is TGTGCCAGCAGCCCCAAGACAGGGGTGGGCAATCAGCCCCAGCATTTT. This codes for CASSPKTGVGNQPQHF.

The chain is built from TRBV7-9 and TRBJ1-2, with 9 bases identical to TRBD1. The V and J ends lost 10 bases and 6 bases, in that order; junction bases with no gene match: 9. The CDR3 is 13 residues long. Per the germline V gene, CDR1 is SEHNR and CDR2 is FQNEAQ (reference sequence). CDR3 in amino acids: CAISSGQGDGYTF. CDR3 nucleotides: TGTGCCATCAGTTCGGGACAGGGTGATGGCTACACCTTC.

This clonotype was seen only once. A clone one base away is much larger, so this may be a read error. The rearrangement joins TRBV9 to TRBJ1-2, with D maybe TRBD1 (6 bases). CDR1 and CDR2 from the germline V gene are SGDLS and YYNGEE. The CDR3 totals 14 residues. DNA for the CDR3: TGTGCCGGCAGGGGCGACAGGTCCCTCTATGGCTACACCTTC. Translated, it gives CAGRGDRSLYGYTF.

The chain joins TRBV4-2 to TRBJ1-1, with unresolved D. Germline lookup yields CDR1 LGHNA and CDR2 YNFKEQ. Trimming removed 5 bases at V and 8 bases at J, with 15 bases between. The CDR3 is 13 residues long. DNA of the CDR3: TGTGCCAGCAGCTTGGTCCCAAGAAGAGAAGCTTTCTTT. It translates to CASSLVPRREAFF.

Here the CDR3 reads CASSHQRTASNTEAFF. For the CDR3, the DNA is TGTGCCAGCAGCCATCAACGGACAGCATCGAACACTGAAGCTTTCTTT. J is TRBJ1-1 and V is TRBV2, with D tentatively TRBD1 (6 bases). V was pared by 6 bases and J by 1 base, with 18 bases between. Per the germline V gene, CDR1 is SNHLY and CDR2 is FYNNEI. This CDR3 comprises 16 residues.